Reported below is one TCR beta chain. Its antigen is unknown. V gave up 2 bases and J gave up 0 bases, with 12 bases separating them. The germline V gene has CDR1 SGHRS and CDR2 YFSETQ. CDR3 size: 15 residues. PCR was performed using 60 Vbeta and 13 Jbeta primers. The assay was immunoSEQ multiplex PCR, and TCRdb's table has in-frame clones only and misses some. The sample includes over 110,000 clones, approximately 78% seen only once; the top ten take approximately 5.6%. This sample was included in a study of cytomegalovirus exposure and HLA in healthy donors. Findings of the study overall: Highly shared variants forming one cluster were likely a sequencing artifact. Looking again later, the authors saw that most CMV-associated TCR beta chains seemed HLA-restricted.

The sequencing sample was made of PBMCs. The chain links TRBV5-1 to TRBJ2-7; D gene ambiguous. The sequence was collected from a middle-aged woman in good health and CMV-seropositive. The CDR3 region has the DNA TGCGCCAGCAGCTTCGACCCGAGGAGCTCCTACGAGCAGTACTTC. It is translated as CASSFDPRSSYEQYF.